This T cell receptor (beta chain) was obtained from a study of blood T cell repertoires in COVID-19. Study context: The origin of the acute and convalescent COVID-19 samples was the United States, Italy and Spain. The cDNA or gDNA used as material had been derived from T cells, B-cell-depleted T cells, or PBMCs.

Authors' processing steps: By means of reference gene primer amplification, nucleated cell counts were estimated. The data were produced by immunoSEQ multiplex PCR, yet TCRdb's version contains in-frame clones alone and is incomplete. V, J and clone size were drawn from that table, and D and trimming were deduced from the DNA. Of approximately 210,000 clones in the sample, approximately 82% were seen once. Germline V lookup: CDR1 SGHTS, CDR2 YDEGEE. With V trimmed by 9 bases and J by 5 bases, 7 bases remained unmatched. CDR3 length: 13 amino acids. The sequenced sample consisted of peripheral blood. The sequence came from a woman older than 75 with acute or convalescent COVID-19. The chain recombines TRBV5-8 with TRBJ2-1, with 8 bases aligning to TRBD1. CDR3 DNA: TGTGCCACCCGGACAGGGCTAAACAATGAGCAGTTCTTC. Translating it yields CATRTGLNNEQFF. Supplemented by reference TRBV5-8 and TRBJ2-1, the full variable domain reads EAGVTQSPTHLIKTRGQQATLRCSPISGHTSVYWYQQALGLGLQFLLWYDEGEERNRGNFPPRFSGRQFPNYSSELNVNALELEDSALYLCATRTGLNNEQFFGPGTRLTVL.